These T cell receptor beta chains were read from a single sample in a study of shared clonotypes between healthy human individuals. Generated by immunoSEQ multiplex PCR, the TCRdb table keeps only in-frame clones and is missing some. The sample includes 470,000 or so clones, roughly 80% of them seen just once. The source material was PBMCs. These receptor sequences come from a woman aged 35 to 49 in good health. Some clones in this sample may be carry-over from other donors' samples. The CDR3 runs from the conserved cysteine through the conserved F or W. A D gene is named only where the DNA matches it firmly. The size field is filled for only some rows; it gives once, few, many or a size class.

j_call	v_call	clone_size	d_call	cdr3_nt	cdr3_aa
TRBJ2-7	TRBV5-5	once	TRBD1	TGTGCCAGCAGCGGGACAGATAGCTCCTACGAGCAGTACTTC	CASSGTDSSYEQYF
TRBJ1-2	TRBV7-9	-	TRBD1	TGTGCCAGCAGCCAAGACTTTGGGGACAGGGATTATGGCTACACCTTC	CASSQDFGDRDYGYTF
TRBJ1-1	TRBV28	few	TRBD1	TGTGCCAGCAGAGCGGGACAGAGGGACACTGAAGCTTTCTTT	CASRAGQRDTEAFF
TRBJ1-5	TRBV28	-	-	TGTGCCAGCAGCTTAGGCCTGGGTTTGCAGCCCCAGCATTTT	CASSLGLGLQPQHF
TRBJ2-7	TRBV2	few	TRBD1	TGTGCCAGCCTAGGTCGGGACAGGGGGTTTTACGAGCAGTACTTC	CASLGRDRGFYEQYF
TRBJ1-3	TRBV30	once	-	TGTGCCTGGAGTGCCGGCGGGCCTGGAAACACCATATATTTT	CAWSAGGPGNTIYF
TRBJ2-1	TRBV27	many	-	TGTGCCAGCAGCCCCCTAGAGGAAGAGCAGTTCTTC	CASSPLEEEQFF
TRBJ2-5	TRBV30	-	-	TGTGCCTGGAGAAGCGGAGCCCAAGAGACCCAGTACTTC	CAWRSGAQETQYF
TRBJ1-2	TRBV5-1	few	-	TGCGCCAGCAGCTTAGACAGCCTCTATGGCTACACCTTC	CASSLDSLYGYTF
TRBJ2-1	TRBV9	-	-	TGTGCCAGCAGCGCGGGTGGATCACCAACTTACAATGAGCAGTTCTTC	CASSAGGSPTYNEQFF
TRBJ2-3	TRBV7-3	-	TRBD1	TGTGCCAGCAGCTTGTCAGGGGGATGGGTGCCAGATACGCAGTATTTT	CASSLSGGWVPDTQYF
TRBJ2-7	TRBV28	-	-	TGTGCCAGCAGTGCCCCCGCGACGCGCGAGCAGTACTTC	CASSAPATREQYF
TRBJ1-5	TRBV5-4	-	-	TGTGCCAGCAGCCAGGGCCCGGGCAGCAATCAGCCCCAGCATTTT	CASSQGPGSNQPQHF
TRBJ2-5	TRBV19	-	-	TGTGCCAGTAGATACCAAGAGACCCAGTACTTC	CASRYQETQYF
TRBJ1-5	TRBV29-1	-	TRBD1	TGCAGCGCGGGATCAGGGGGCAGCAATCAGCCCCAGCATTTT	CSAGSGGSNQPQHF
TRBJ1-5	TRBV28	-	-	TGTGCCAGCAGTCCTTCGGGGTCCAGACAGCCCCAGCATTTT	CASSPSGSRQPQHF